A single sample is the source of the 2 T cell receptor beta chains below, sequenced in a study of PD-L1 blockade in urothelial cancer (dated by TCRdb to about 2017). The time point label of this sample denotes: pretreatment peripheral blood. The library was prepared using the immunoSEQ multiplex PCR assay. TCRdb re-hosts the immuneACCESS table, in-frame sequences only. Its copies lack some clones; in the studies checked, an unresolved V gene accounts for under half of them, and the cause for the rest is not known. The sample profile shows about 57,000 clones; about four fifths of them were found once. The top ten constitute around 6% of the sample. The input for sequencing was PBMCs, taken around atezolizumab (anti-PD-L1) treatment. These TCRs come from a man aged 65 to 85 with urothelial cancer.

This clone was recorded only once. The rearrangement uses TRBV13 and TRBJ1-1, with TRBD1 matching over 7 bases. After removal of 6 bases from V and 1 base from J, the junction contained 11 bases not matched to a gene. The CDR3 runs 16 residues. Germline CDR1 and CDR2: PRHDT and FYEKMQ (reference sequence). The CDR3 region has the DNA TGTGCCAGCAGGGATTGGAGGGGGCGCGGGAACACTGAAGCTTTCTTT. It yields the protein CASRDWRGRGNTEAFF. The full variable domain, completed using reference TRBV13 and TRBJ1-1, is AAGVIQSPRHLIKEKRETATLKCYPIPRHDTVYWYQQGPGQDPQFLISFYEKMQSDKGSIPDRFSAQQFSDYHSELNMSSLELGDSALYFCASRDWRGRGNTEAFFGQGTRLTVV.

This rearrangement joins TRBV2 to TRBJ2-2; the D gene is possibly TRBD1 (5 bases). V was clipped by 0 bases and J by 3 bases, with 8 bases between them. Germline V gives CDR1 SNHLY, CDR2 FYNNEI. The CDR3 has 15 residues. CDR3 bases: TGTGCCAGCAGTGAAGCGCTCAGGGACACCGGGGAGCTGTTTTTT. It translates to CASSEALRDTGELFF.